This TCR beta chain was sequenced in a study of blood T cell repertoires in COVID-19. Study-level background: T cells, B-cell-depleted T cells, or PBMCs provided the cDNA or gDNA that served as material.

Methods used by the authors: The assay estimated nucleated cells by amplifying reference gene primers. The assay was immunoSEQ multiplex PCR, and TCRdb's table has in-frame clones only and misses some. V and J calls and clone size come straight from that table; D and trimming were deduced from the DNA. The sample carries about 430,000 clones, around 90% recorded once. Seattle researchers signed up patients amid active infection and tracked them longitudinally. The CDR3 loop spans 14 amino acids. Germline values: CDR1 KGHSH, CDR2 LQKENI. The V end was cut by 5 bases, the J end by 3 bases, with 12 bases between.

Sequences were obtained from peripheral blood. This chain links TRBV18 with TRBJ2-3; tentatively, D is TRBD1 (6 bases). The clonotype originates from a man younger than 35 with COVID-19, enrolled during active disease. The CDR3 spells CASSTGRKTDTQYF. The CDR3 nucleotides are TGTGCCAGCTCAACAGGGAGAAAGACAGATACGCAGTATTTT.